What follows is one T cell receptor beta chain and its context. Its antigen remains unknown. The data were obtained in a study of T cells in Graves' hyperthyroidism and ophthalmopathy. The V end was cut by 7 bases, the J end by 1 base, with 13 bases between. This CDR3 has 14 residues. The germline CDR1 and CDR2 sequences are SGHTA and FQGNSA. It was uncontrolled infection, other autoimmune disease, pregnancy or lactation that excluded patients. Study observations and caveats: Most expanded thyroid clonotypes above 0.001 also appeared in blood. Ophthalmopathy, which appeared later, was predicted by the model a median around 6 months before onset. A 13 V-J model separated ophthalmopathy from stable hyperthyroidism.

Amplified regions were TCR beta CDR3 sequences from RNA transcripts. The HTBI primer set was used in a first-round RT-PCR of the TCR CDR3. TCRdb re-derived calls from the multiplex PCR reads in MiXCR, one entry per CDR3 protein. This table has 480,000 or so distinct CDR3 sequences, over 45% appearing once. Sequenced material: peripheral blood or thyroid tissue (not recorded which). This clonotype originated in an adult woman with Graves' disease, either hyperthyroidism or ophthalmopathy (not recorded which). The V and J genes are TRBV7-2 and TRBJ2-5; D unresolved. The CDR3 loop reads CASNVRGSQETQYF. The CDR3 DNA is TGTGCCAGCAATGTTCGCGGCAGCCAAGAGACCCAGTACTTC.